This entry features one TCR beta chain sequence. V was shortened by 11 bases and J by 1 base, with 10 bases between the two germline ends. The CDR3 spans 12 residues. This sample was taken from a study of blood T cell repertoires in COVID-19. Only in-frame clones appear in the TCRdb table, and some are missing; sequencing was by immunoSEQ multiplex PCR. The data contain 300,000 to 350,000 clones, around nine tenths of them singletons. The sequencing sample was made of peripheral blood. The chain couples TRBV12-3 or TRBV12-4 to TRBJ2-3; weak D call: TRBD1 (5 bases). The TCR sequence derives from a woman aged 18-35 years who had recovered from COVID-19. For the CDR3, the DNA is TGTGCCTGTAGCAGGGGCACAGATACGCAGTATTTT. Amino acid sequence: CACSRGTDTQYF.